The 22 T cell receptor beta chains given below trace back to one sample, sequenced in a study of blood T cells in healthy people across ages (dated by TCRdb to 2013 to 2016). Library creation used 5' RACE. The data were produced on an Illumina HiSeq 2500. The second PCR ran for roughly 7 to 12 cycles and used a J-beta primer mix along with a sample-barcoded 5' primer. In TCRdb, the public reads were trimmed at Q25 with fastp and aligned with MiXCR, with productive beta chains retained. Every CDR3 protein is listed once, alongside the most common genes and DNA of its rows. The sample table contains about 780,000 distinct CDR3 sequences; only one count was recorded for about half of them. The top ten clonotypes cover 15% to 20% of the sample. The source material was blood. These receptors were collected from an older man in good health.

The chain joins TRBV5-6 to TRBJ2-1; the match to TRBD2 covers 7 bases. The CDR3 spans 13 residues. Trimming at V came to 4 bases and at J to 8 bases, leaving 6 bases not matched to a gene. The germline V gene has CDR1 SGHDT and CDR2 YYEEEE. The CDR3 reads CASSVGGSYEQFF. CDR3 nucleotide sequence: TGTGCCAGCAGCGTTGGCGGGAGCTATGAGCAGTTCTTC.

V gene TRBV11-3 combines with J gene TRBJ2-7, with D possibly TRBD2 on 6 matching bases. Between the trimmed V and J ends, which lost 5 bases and 3 bases, there was a span of 26 bases. CDR3 size: 18 residues. From germline, CDR1 is SGHNT and CDR2 YENEEA. As DNA, the CDR3 is TGTGCCAGCAGCCCTTTCGGAGGGACTCCTCGTCCCCACTACGAGCAGTACTTC. Protein product: CASSPFGGTPRPHYEQYF.

At least ten counts were recorded for this clonotype. The chain employs TRBV6-6 and TRBJ2-1; D gene ambiguous. The germline V gene encodes CDR1 MNHNY and CDR2 SVGAGI (reference sequence). CDR3 size: 11 residues. V was trimmed by 10 bases and J by 9 bases, leaving 13 bases between them. CDR3: CATTTRSEQFF. Written as DNA, the CDR3 is TGTGCCACCACTACTCGCAGTGAGCAGTTCTTC.

This clonotype was counted only a few times. This rearrangement joins TRBV20-1 to TRBJ2-7; 10 bases map to TRBD2. CDR3 length equals 14 residues. Germline CDR1 DFQATT, CDR2 SNEGSKA (reference sequence). V trimming: 1 base; J trimming: 3 bases; junction bases outside the gene matches: 3. CDR3 sequence: CSARVEREGYEQYF. The CDR3 coding sequence is TGCAGTGCTAGAGTCGAGCGGGAGGGCTACGAGCAGTACTTC.

This sequence joins TRBV7-2 and TRBJ2-5; D gene ambiguous. The CDR3 consists of 14 residues. Deletions cut 5 bases from V and 5 bases from J, with 15 bases between. Germline CDR1 and CDR2: SGHTA and FQGNSA. For the CDR3, the DNA is TGTGCCAGCAGCCCATCAACCATCGGGGAGACCCAGTACTTC. Its protein product is CASSPSTIGETQYF.

The chain combines TRBV11-1 with TRBJ1-5; tentatively, D is TRBD1 (5 bases). The CDR3 contains 13 residues. Per germline, CDR1 SGHAT and CDR2 FQDESV (reference sequence). V was clipped by 5 bases and J by 4 bases, with 9 bases between them. The CDR3 here is CASSPTVNQPQHF. For the CDR3, the DNA is TGTGCCAGCAGCCCGACAGTTAATCAGCCCCAGCATTTT. The whole variable domain, remainder taken from reference TRBV11-1 and TRBJ1-5, is EAEVAQSPRYKITEKSQAVAFWCDPISGHATLYWYRQILGQGPELLVQFQDESVVDDSQLPKDRFSAERLKGVDSTLKIQPAELGDSAMYLCASSPTVNQPQHFGDGTRLSIL.

J is TRBJ2-3 and V is TRBV5-1; D possibly corresponds to TRBD2 (6 bases). This CDR3 comprises 14 residues. The V gene lost 7 bases and the J gene lost 0 bases, with 12 bases spanning the gap. Germline V CDR1 and CDR2: SGHRS, YFSETQ. CDR3 coding DNA: TGCGCCAGCGCCGTCGGAGGGAGCACAGATACGCAGTATTTT. Translated: CASAVGGSTDTQYF. Looking up the rest from reference TRBV5-1 and TRBJ2-3 gives the full variable domain: KAGVTQTPRYLIKTRGQQVTLSCSPISGHRSVSWYQQTPGQGLQFLFEYFSETQRNKGNFPGRFSGRQFSNSRSEMNVSTLELGDSALYLCASAVGGSTDTQYFGPGTRLTVL.

The V and J genes are TRBV12-3 or TRBV12-4 and TRBJ2-5; D gene unclear. Trimming left V 5 bases short and J 4 bases short, with 17 bases between. The CDR3 has 15 amino acids. The CDR3 nucleotides are TGTGCCAGCAGTCCCCACTCACGGTCACTAGAGACCCAGTACTTC. It specifies CASSPHSRSLETQYF.

The rearrangement uses TRBV7-2 and TRBJ1-2; D remains ambiguous. Trimming pared 2 bases from V and 6 bases from J, leaving 10 bases between. CDR3 size: 13 residues. Germline CDR1 SGHTA, CDR2 FQGNSA. CDR3 residues: CASSLNLDDGYTF. CDR3 nucleotides: TGTGCCAGCAGCTTAAATCTGGACGATGGCTACACCTTC.

The chain links TRBV7-8 to TRBJ2-1; D gene unclear. Germline V gives CDR1 SGHVS, CDR2 FQNEAQ. Trimming pared 0 bases from V and 0 bases from J, leaving 9 bases between. The CDR3 contains 16 residues. In DNA, the CDR3 is TGTGCCAGCAGCTTAGCGCTAGACCCCTCCTACAATGAGCAGTTCTTC. Amino acid sequence: CASSLALDPSYNEQFF.

J is TRBJ2-3 and V is TRBV20-1; TRBD1 aligns across 10 bases. The CDR3 contains 13 residues. V lost 3 bases and J lost 5; bases outside the gene matches: 2. Per the germline V gene, CDR1 is DFQATT and CDR2 is SNEGSKA (reference sequence). DNA of the CDR3: TGCAGTGCTAGGGGACAGGGGAAAGATACGCAGTATTTT. Amino acids: CSARGQGKDTQYF.

The J gene is TRBJ1-4, the V gene TRBV20-1, with D unresolved. V was shortened by 0 bases and J by 7 bases, with 12 bases between the two germline ends. Germline-derived CDR1 and CDR2 are DFQATT and SNEGSKA (reference sequence). The length of the CDR3 is 14 residues. The CDR3 DNA sequence: TGCAGTGCTAGAGATCTCTCTTCAGTTGAAAAACTGTTTTTT. This codes for CSARDLSSVEKLFF.

A remark on this clonotype: This may stem from a read error, because a much larger clone lies one nucleotide away. The rearrangement joins TRBV20-1 to TRBJ2-1, with 12 bases that match TRBD2. This CDR3 contains 16 residues. Germline values: CDR1 DFQATT, CDR2 SNEGSKA (reference sequence). The CDR3 sequence is CSARDPSGRAYKEQFF. In DNA, the CDR3 is TGCAGTGCTAGAGATCCTAGCGGGAGGGCCTACAAGGAGCAGTTCTTC.

This CDR3 reads CASSFPLTTSTDTQYF. CDR3 bases: TGTGCCAGCAGCTTCCCACTAACTACTAGCACAGATACGCAGTATTTT. The chain combines TRBV7-2 with TRBJ2-3; D remains unclear. V was clipped by 3 bases and J by 0 bases, with 13 bases between them. The CDR3 loop spans 16 amino acids. Germline CDR1 is SGHTA and CDR2 is FQGNSA.

This chain links TRBV6-1 with TRBJ2-5; 7 bases agree with TRBD1. The tail of the sequence fits TRBJ2-4 better, so the J call may be wrong. CDR1 and CDR2 (germline): MNHNS, SASEGT. This CDR3 spans 17 amino acids. CDR3 sequence: CASSDFRDSPARNIQYF. As DNA, the CDR3 is TGTGCCAGCAGTGACTTTCGGGACAGCCCAGCCCGGAACATTCAGTACTTC.

The rearrangement links TRBV10-3 to TRBJ2-1; the D gene is possibly TRBD2 (6 bases). Trimming cost V 10 bases and J 10 bases, with 17 bases left between them. The CDR3 consists of 12 residues. Germline V CDR1 and CDR2: ENHRY, SYGVKD. This chain's CDR3 is CATLRDLGEQFF. CDR3 bases: TGTGCCACCCTTAGGGACTTGGGGGAGCAGTTCTTC.

The rearrangement joins TRBV20-1 to TRBJ2-7, with D perhaps being TRBD1 or TRBD2 (5 bases each). The CDR3 length is 15 residues. Germline loops: CDR1 DFQATT, CDR2 SNEGSKA (reference sequence). V lost 6 bases, J lost 0 bases, and 18 bases lay in between. CDR3 coding DNA: TGCAGTGCCACCGAGGGGAACCCAAGCTCCTACGAGCAGTACTTC. Protein product: CSATEGNPSSYEQYF.

This clonotype was observed at least ten times. The V and J genes are TRBV29-1 and TRBJ2-1; D gene uncertain. V dropped 8 bases and J dropped 8 bases, with 16 bases sitting between them. Germline V gene data show CDR1 as SQVTM and CDR2 as ANQGSEA. This CDR3 region has 12 residues. CDR3 sequence: CSSRAARHEQFF. The CDR3 nucleotides read TGCAGCTCTCGGGCGGCCCGGCATGAGCAGTTCTTC.

This clonotype came up a few times. The genes are TRBV20-1 and TRBJ2-5, with TRBD1 matching over 10 bases. J lost 4 bases, V lost 6 bases, and 11 bases had no gene match. The CDR3 spans 15 residues. Germline CDR1 DFQATT, CDR2 SNEGSKA (reference sequence). Here the CDR3 reads CSATPPTGGTETQYF. The CDR3 DNA follows: TGCAGTGCCACACCTCCGACAGGGGGCACAGAGACCCAGTACTTC.

The rearrangement joins TRBV29-1 to TRBJ2-1; D possibly matches TRBD1 or TRBD2 (7 bases each). This CDR3 is built from 15 residues. Trimming removed 4 bases at V and 0 bases at J, with 13 bases between. Germline CDR1 is SQVTM and CDR2 is ANQGSEA. CDR3: CSVVAGGGSYNEQFF. The DNA of the CDR3 is TGCAGCGTTGTGGCAGGGGGGGGCTCCTACAATGAGCAGTTCTTC.

This clonotype was recorded at least ten times. The V gene is TRBV7-2, the J gene TRBJ2-1, with D tentatively TRBD1 (6 bases). Germline lookup yields CDR1 SGHTA and CDR2 FQGNSA. V was shortened by 5 bases and J by 7 bases, with 15 bases between the two germline ends. This CDR3 contains 14 residues. Written as DNA, the CDR3 is TGTGCCAGCAGCCCACCCTGGGGGCGGAATGAGCAGTTCTTC. Protein product: CASSPPWGRNEQFF.

This clonotype was recorded a few times. The chain recombines TRBV5-1 with TRBJ2-5; 8 bases align to TRBD1. Germline assignment: CDR1 SGHRS and CDR2 YFSETQ. The CDR3 covers 14 residues. Trimming removed 3 bases from V and 7 bases from J; junction bases left unmatched: 8. The DNA for the CDR3 is TGCGCCAGCAGCTCGGACAGGGCGGTGAGGACCCAGTACTTC. Translation: CASSSDRAVRTQYF.